This T cell receptor (beta chain) was profiled in a study of blood T cell repertoires in COVID-19. As for the study in general: PBMCs, B-cell-depleted T cells, or T cells provided the cDNA or gDNA that made up the material.

Original processing notes: Researchers report that nucleated cell counts were estimated from reference gene primer amplification. The method was immunoSEQ multiplex PCR; TCRdb's version includes in-frame clones alone and lacks a portion of them. V, J and clone size are those of that table, while D and trimming were read from the DNA. Of some 200,000 clones listed, approximately 86% are singletons. Participant age was about 18 to 89 years, and participants resided in roughly 24 US areas. Clinical history as reported by participants underpinned cohort assignment. Germline V lookup: CDR1 SGHRS, CDR2 YFSETQ. J was trimmed by 1 base and V by 3 bases; bases with no gene match: 8. CDR3 length: 16 residues.

The sequence was collected from a woman aged 60-75 years with acute COVID-19. This chain links TRBV5-1 with TRBJ2-5; 8 positions agree with TRBD2. Source material: PBMCs or T cells enriched from blood (not recorded which). The CDR3 here is CASSSSPAGVQETQYF. The DNA for the CDR3 is TGCGCCAGCAGCTCCAGCCCAGCGGGGGTCCAAGAGACCCAGTACTTC.